Following are 20 T cell receptor beta chains from one sample sequenced in a study of OX40 agonist ivuxolimab in advanced cancers. Only in-frame clones appear in the TCRdb table, and some are missing; sequencing was by immunoSEQ multiplex PCR. The sample contains approximately 54,000 clones, 85% to 95% of which appear only once. The sample consisted of CD4+ or CD8+ T cells sorted from blood, taken in a trial of the OX40 agonist ivuxolimab. The source of these receptors is an adult with an advanced solid tumor such as melanoma, head and neck, liver or kidney cancer.

The chain employs TRBV6-5 and TRBJ1-1; a weak D match, TRBD1 (5 bases). Germline V gene data show CDR1 as MNHEY and CDR2 as SVGAGI. This CDR3 is 12 amino acids long. Between the trimmed V and J ends, which lost 10 bases and 3 bases, there was a span of 12 bases. CDR3 residues: CAIGGGYTEAFF. The CDR3, as DNA: TGTGCCATCGGGGGTGGCTACACTGAAGCTTTCTTT.

The chain couples TRBV7-9 to TRBJ2-1, with TRBD2 as a possible D gene (7 bases). V was pared by 7 bases and J by 5 bases, with 15 bases between. The CDR3 runs 14 residues. From germline, CDR1 is SEHNR and CDR2 FQNEAQ (reference sequence). The CDR3 DNA reads TGTGCCAGCACCCTGGGGGGGCTACACAATGAGCAGTTCTTC. It translates to CASTLGGLHNEQFF. Drawing the rest from reference TRBV7-9 and TRBJ2-1, the complete variable domain is DTGVSQNPRHKITKRGQNVTFRCDPISEHNRLYWYRQTLGQGPEFLTYFQNEAQLEKSRLLSDRFSAERPKGSFSTLEIQRTEQGDSAMYLCASTLGGLHNEQFFGPGTRLTVL.

The chain carries TRBV7-9 and TRBJ1-2; the D gene is possibly TRBD1 (6 bases). This CDR3 is 15 amino acids long. V was trimmed by 5 bases and J by 3 bases, leaving 16 bases between them. Germline-derived CDR1 and CDR2 are SEHNR and FQNEAQ (reference sequence). The CDR3 reads CASSDPQRTDYGYTF. The CDR3 nucleotides read TGTGCCAGCAGCGACCCCCAAAGGACAGACTATGGCTACACCTTC.

In this sample, this clone turned up once. The chain uses TRBV9 and TRBJ2-3, with 10 bases matching TRBD2. V trimming: 0 bases; J trimming: 4 bases; junction bases outside the gene matches: 11. The germline V gene has CDR1 SGDLS and CDR2 YYNGEE. CDR3 size: 18 residues. CDR3 coding DNA: TGTGCCAGCAGCGTAGTTAGTCGGCTAGCGGGGGCCCCAGATACGCAGTATTTT. Protein: CASSVVSRLAGAPDTQYF. The full variable domain, with the rest looked up from reference TRBV9 and TRBJ2-3, is DSGVTQTPKHLITATGQRVTLRCSPRSGDLSVYWYQQSLDQGLQFLIQYYNGEERAKGNILERFSAQQFPDLHSELNLSSLELGDSALYFCASSVVSRLAGAPDTQYFGPGTRLTVL.

The chain joins TRBV28 to TRBJ1-1; no definite D call. The V end lost 2 bases, the J end lost 0 bases, and 10 bases lay between the germline ends. The CDR3 covers 15 residues. The germline V gene encodes CDR1 MDHEN and CDR2 SYDVKM. The CDR3 DNA reads TGTGCCAGCAGTTTAATCCCGGGAATGAACACTGAAGCTTTCTTT. This codes for CASSLIPGMNTEAFF.

The chain has TRBV28 and TRBJ1-5; TRBD1 might be the D (5 bases). Between the trimmed V and J ends, which lost 6 bases and 6 bases, there was a span of 21 bases. The CDR3 is 16 residues long. Germline loops: CDR1 MDHEN, CDR2 SYDVKM. The CDR3 is CASSQVWTGRSQPQHF. The CDR3 DNA follows: TGTGCCAGCAGCCAGGTTTGGACGGGGCGTTCTCAGCCCCAGCATTTT. Full variable domain (outside the CDR3, taken from reference TRBV28 and TRBJ1-5): DVKVTQSSRYLVKRTGEKVFLECVQDMDHENMFWYRQDPGLGLRLIYFSYDVKMKEKGDIPEGYSVSREKKERFSLILESASTNQTSMYLCASSQVWTGRSQPQHFGDGTRLSIL.

The chain joins TRBV27 to TRBJ1-1, with 8 bases lining up with TRBD1. Germline-derived CDR1 and CDR2 are MNHEY and SMNVEV (reference sequence). This CDR3 contains 14 residues. J lost 5 bases, V lost 4 bases, and 6 bases had no gene match. The CDR3 region has the DNA TGTGCCAGCAGTTATATCGACAGGGGAACTGAAGCTTTCTTT. This sequence encodes CASSYIDRGTEAFF.

The chain joins TRBV5-1 to TRBJ1-1; D not certain. The CDR3 contains 14 residues. V was cut by 0 bases and J by 3 bases, with 9 bases left in between. CDR1 and CDR2 from the germline V gene are SGHRS and YFSETQ. The CDR3 nucleotides are TGCGCCAGCAGCTTGGTTGGCGGGGACACTGAAGCTTTCTTT. This sequence encodes CASSLVGGDTEAFF.

This sequence joins TRBV28 and TRBJ2-7; TRBD1 might be the D (6 bases). This CDR3 comprises 16 residues. In germline, CDR1 is MDHEN, CDR2 SYDVKM. V was trimmed by 2 bases and J by 3 bases, leaving 17 bases between them. CDR3 sequence (DNA): TGTGCCAGCAGTTTAGGGCCCGCAGGGGTCGGCTACGAGCAGTACTTC. It yields the protein CASSLGPAGVGYEQYF.

The CDR3 DNA follows: TGTGCCAGCAGCTTAACAAGCGGGAGAACCGGGGAGCTGTTTTTT. Translated, it gives CASSLTSGRTGELFF. The V gene is TRBV5-6, the J gene TRBJ2-2; TRBD2 matches at 8 bases. This CDR3 spans 15 amino acids. Per the germline V gene, CDR1 is SGHDT and CDR2 is YYEEEE. J gave up 5 bases and V 2 bases, and 5 bases lay outside the gene matches.

The chain employs TRBV4-2 and TRBJ2-5; D uncertain. CDR1 is LGHNA and CDR2 is YNFKEQ in the germline V gene. The V end was cut by 4 bases, the J end by 3 bases, with 18 bases between. The CDR3 has 16 amino acids. CDR3 bases: TGTGCCAGCAGCCTAGCCTCCGACCCCCATGAAGAGACCCAGTACTTC. This translates into CASSLASDPHEETQYF.

This chain uses TRBV6-5 with TRBJ1-1, with no clear D. Germline assignment: CDR1 MNHEY and CDR2 SVGAGI. The V end was cut by 4 bases, the J end by 3 bases, with 12 bases between. The CDR3 totals 14 residues. The DNA for the CDR3 is TGTGCCAGCAGTTGGAGGGAGGGTGACACTGAAGCTTTCTTT. This codes for CASSWREGDTEAFF.

This chain links TRBV7-8 with TRBJ2-7, with D maybe TRBD1 (5 bases). The CDR3 runs 15 residues. Germline values: CDR1 SGHVS, CDR2 FQNEAQ. The V gene lost 4 bases and the J gene lost 2 bases, with 15 bases spanning the gap. The CDR3 DNA sequence: TGTGCCAGCAGCTCGACAGTCGAAATAACCTACGAGCAGTACTTC. Protein product: CASSSTVEITYEQYF.

This clone was counted once. The V gene is TRBV19, the J gene TRBJ2-3, with D maybe TRBD2 (5 bases). Germline CDR1 is LNHDA and CDR2 is SQIVND (reference sequence). The V end was cut by 5 bases, the J end by 3 bases, with 15 bases between. The CDR3 totals 15 residues. CDR3 residues: CASSPREGGTDTQYF. CDR3 coding DNA: TGTGCCAGTAGTCCTCGAGAGGGTGGGACAGATACGCAGTATTTT. Based on the CDR3 plus reference TRBV19 and TRBJ2-3, the full variable domain is DGGITQSPKYLFRKEGQNVTLSCEQNLNHDAMYWYRQDPGQGLRLIYYSQIVNDFQKGDIAEGYSVSREKKESFPLTVTSAQKNPTAFYLCASSPREGGTDTQYFGPGTRLTVL.

This chain joins TRBV7-9 and TRBJ2-7, with 9 bases identical to TRBD1. Germline assignment: CDR1 SEHNR and CDR2 FQNEAQ (reference sequence). The V gene end was trimmed by 3 bases and the J gene end by 6 bases; junction bases not matched to a gene: 6. The CDR3 sequence is 14 residues long. Here the CDR3 reads CASSLGQGFTEQYF. Written as DNA, the CDR3 is TGTGCCAGCAGCTTGGGACAGGGATTCACCGAGCAGTACTTC.

Details on this clone: At one end the junction does not follow the germline gene, possibly because of a read error. This CDR3 reads CASSFSWSSCEQYF. Written as DNA, the CDR3 is TGTGCCAGCAGTTTTTCGTGGAGCTCCTGCGAGCAGTACTTC. This chain links TRBV27 with TRBJ2-7; D call uncertain. Germline CDR1 is MNHEY and CDR2 is SMNVEV (reference sequence). This CDR3 comprises 14 residues.

The genes are TRBV11-3 and TRBJ2-5; 7 nucleotides line up with TRBD2. This CDR3 has 13 residues. Germline CDR1 and CDR2: SGHNT and YENEEA. Trimming took 4 bases from V and 7 from J; bases not matched to a gene: 6. In DNA, the CDR3 is TGTGCCAGCAGCTATAGGGGCGGGGGGACCCAGTACTTC. This sequence encodes CASSYRGGGTQYF.

The chain links TRBV9 to TRBJ2-1; the D gene is possibly TRBD2 (5 bases). Germline CDR1 and CDR2: SGDLS and YYNGEE. The CDR3 runs 15 residues. Between the trimmed V and J ends, which lost 0 bases and 4 bases, there was a span of 11 bases. CDR3 sequence reads: CASSVEDPGYNEQFF. CDR3 in DNA: TGTGCCAGCAGCGTAGAGGACCCGGGGTACAATGAGCAGTTCTTC.

The gene calls are TRBV4-2 and TRBJ1-1; 9 positions match TRBD1. The junction had 6 bases not matched to a gene; V was cut back by 3 bases and J by 4 bases. The CDR3 is made up of 15 amino acids. CDR1 is LGHNA and CDR2 is YNFKEQ in the germline V gene. The CDR3 nucleotides are TGTGCCAGCAGCCAGGGACAGGGAGGGAGCACTGAAGCTTTCTTT. This codes for CASSQGQGGSTEAFF.

The gene calls are TRBV19 and TRBJ2-3; a weak D match, TRBD1 (6 bases). Between the trimmed V and J ends, which lost 11 bases and 1 base, there was a span of 16 bases. The germline V gene encodes CDR1 LNHDA and CDR2 SQIVND (reference sequence). CDR3 length equals 14 residues. The CDR3 loop is CASRAPGGTDTQYF. The CDR3 nucleotides read TGTGCCTCTAGGGCGCCAGGGGGCACAGATACGCAGTATTTT.